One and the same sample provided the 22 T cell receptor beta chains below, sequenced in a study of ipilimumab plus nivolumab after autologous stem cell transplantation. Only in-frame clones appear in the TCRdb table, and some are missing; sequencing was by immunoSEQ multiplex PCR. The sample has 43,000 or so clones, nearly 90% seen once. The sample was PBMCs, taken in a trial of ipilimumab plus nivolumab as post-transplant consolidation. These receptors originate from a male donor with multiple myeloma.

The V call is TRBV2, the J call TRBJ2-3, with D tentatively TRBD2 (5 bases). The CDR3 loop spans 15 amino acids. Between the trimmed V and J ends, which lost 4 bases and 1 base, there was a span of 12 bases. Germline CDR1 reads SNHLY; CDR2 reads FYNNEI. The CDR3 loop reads CASSGRTGGTDTQYF. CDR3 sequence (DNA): TGTGCCAGCAGTGGGCGGACTGGGGGCACAGATACGCAGTATTTT. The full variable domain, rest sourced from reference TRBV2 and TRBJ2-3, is EPEVTQTPSHQVTQMGQEVILRCVPISNHLYFYWYRQILGQKVEFLVSFYNNEISEKSEIFDDQFSVERPDGSNFTLKIRSTKLEDSAMYFCASSGRTGGTDTQYFGPGTRLTVL.

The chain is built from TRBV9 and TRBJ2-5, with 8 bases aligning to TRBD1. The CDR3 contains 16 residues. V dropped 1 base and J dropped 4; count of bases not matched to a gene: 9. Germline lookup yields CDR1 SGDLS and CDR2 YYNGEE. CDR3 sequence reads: CASSVLNGQGGETQYF. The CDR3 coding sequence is TGTGCCAGCAGCGTACTAAACGGACAGGGAGGAGAGACCCAGTACTTC.

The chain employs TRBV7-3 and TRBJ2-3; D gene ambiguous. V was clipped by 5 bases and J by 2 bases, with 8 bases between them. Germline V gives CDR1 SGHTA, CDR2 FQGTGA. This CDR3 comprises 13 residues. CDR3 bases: TGTGCCAGCAGCCCTACTACCACAGATACGCAGTATTTT. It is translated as CASSPTTTDTQYF.

CDR3 coding DNA: TGTGCCAGCAGCCCCGTAAGGACAGAGAATGAAAAACTGTTTTTT. Its protein product is CASSPVRTENEKLFF. V usage is TRBV27 and J usage is TRBJ1-4; D is possibly TRBD1 (6 bases). V shed 6 bases and J shed 5 bases, with 16 bases lying between them. The CDR3 spans 15 residues. Germline loops: CDR1 MNHEY, CDR2 SMNVEV (reference sequence). Looking up the rest from reference TRBV27 and TRBJ1-4 gives the full variable domain: EAQVTQNPRYLITVTGKKLTVTCSQNMNHEYMSWYRQDPGLGLRQIYYSMNVEVTDKGDVPEGYKVSRKEKRNFPLILESPSPNQTSLYFCASSPVRTENEKLFFGSGTQLSVL.

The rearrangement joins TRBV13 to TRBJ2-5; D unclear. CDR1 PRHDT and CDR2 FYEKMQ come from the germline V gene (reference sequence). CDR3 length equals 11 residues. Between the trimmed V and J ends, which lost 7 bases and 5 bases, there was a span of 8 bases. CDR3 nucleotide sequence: TGTGCCAGCACTCCCGGGGAGACCCAGTACTTC. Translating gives CASTPGETQYF.

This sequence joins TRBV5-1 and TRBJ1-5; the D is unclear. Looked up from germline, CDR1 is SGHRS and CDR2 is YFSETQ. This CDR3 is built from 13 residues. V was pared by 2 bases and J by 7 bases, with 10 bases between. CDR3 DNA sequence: TGCGCCAGCAGCTTCACTATTAACCAGCCCCAGCATTTT. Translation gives CASSFTINQPQHF.

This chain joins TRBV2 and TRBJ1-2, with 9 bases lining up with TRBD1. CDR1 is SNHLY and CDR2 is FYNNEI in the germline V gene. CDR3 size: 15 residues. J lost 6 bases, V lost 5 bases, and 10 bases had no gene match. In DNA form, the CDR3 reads TGTGCCAGCAGTAAGAGGGACAGGGCCCCAGATGGCTACACCTTC. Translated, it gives CASSKRDRAPDGYTF.

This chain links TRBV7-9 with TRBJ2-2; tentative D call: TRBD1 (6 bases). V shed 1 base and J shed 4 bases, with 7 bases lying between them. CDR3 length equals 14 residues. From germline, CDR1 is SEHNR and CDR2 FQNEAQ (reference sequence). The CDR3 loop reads CASSLGGGTGELFF. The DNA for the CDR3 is TGTGCCAGCAGCTTAGGAGGGGGCACCGGGGAGCTGTTTTTT. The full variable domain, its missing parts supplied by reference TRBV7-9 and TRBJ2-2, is DTGVSQNPRHKITKRGQNVTFRCDPISEHNRLYWYRQTLGQGPEFLTYFQNEAQLEKSRLLSDRFSAERPKGSFSTLEIQRTEQGDSAMYLCASSLGGGTGELFFGEGSRLTVL.

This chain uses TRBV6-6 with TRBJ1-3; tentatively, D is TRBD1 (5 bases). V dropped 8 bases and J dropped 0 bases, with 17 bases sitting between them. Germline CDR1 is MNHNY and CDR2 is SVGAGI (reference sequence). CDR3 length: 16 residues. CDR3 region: CASCRQLQTSGNTIYF. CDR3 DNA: TGTGCCAGCTGTCGACAGCTACAAACCTCTGGAAACACCATATATTTT.

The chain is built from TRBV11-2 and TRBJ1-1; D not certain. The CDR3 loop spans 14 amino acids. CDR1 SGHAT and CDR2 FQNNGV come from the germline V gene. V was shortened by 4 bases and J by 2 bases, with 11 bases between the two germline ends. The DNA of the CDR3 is TGTGCCAGCAGCTGGTCACCAATTAACACTGAAGCTTTCTTT. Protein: CASSWSPINTEAFF.

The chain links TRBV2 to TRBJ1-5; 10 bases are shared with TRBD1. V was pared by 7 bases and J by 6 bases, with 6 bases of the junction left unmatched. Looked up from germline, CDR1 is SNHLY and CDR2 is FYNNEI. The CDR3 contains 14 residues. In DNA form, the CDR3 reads TGTGCCAGCACGACGACAGGGGGCGGTCAGCCCCAGCATTTT. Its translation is CASTTTGGGQPQHF.

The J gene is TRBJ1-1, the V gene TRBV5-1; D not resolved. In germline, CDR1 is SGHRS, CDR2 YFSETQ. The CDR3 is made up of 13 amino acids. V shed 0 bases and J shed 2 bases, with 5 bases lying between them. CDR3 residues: CASSLASNTEAFF. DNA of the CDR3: TGCGCCAGCAGCTTGGCCTCCAACACTGAAGCTTTCTTT.

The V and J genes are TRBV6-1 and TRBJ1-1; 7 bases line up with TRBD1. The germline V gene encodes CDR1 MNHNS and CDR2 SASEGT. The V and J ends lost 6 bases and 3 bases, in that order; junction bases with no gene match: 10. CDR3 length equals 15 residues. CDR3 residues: CASSPLTGADTEAFF. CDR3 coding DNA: TGTGCCAGCAGCCCCCTAACAGGGGCCGACACTGAAGCTTTCTTT.

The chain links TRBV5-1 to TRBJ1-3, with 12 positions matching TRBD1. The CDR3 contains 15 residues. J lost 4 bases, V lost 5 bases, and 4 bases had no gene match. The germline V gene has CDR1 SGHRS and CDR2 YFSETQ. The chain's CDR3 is CASRPGTGGGNTIYF. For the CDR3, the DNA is TGCGCCAGCAGACCCGGGACAGGGGGCGGAAACACCATATATTTT.

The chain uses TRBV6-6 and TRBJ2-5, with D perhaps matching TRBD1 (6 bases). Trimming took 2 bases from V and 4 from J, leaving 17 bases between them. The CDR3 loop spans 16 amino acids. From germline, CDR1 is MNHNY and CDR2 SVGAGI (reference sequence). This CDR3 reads CASSYGQGLGRETQYF. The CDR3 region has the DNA TGTGCCAGCAGTTACGGGCAGGGGTTAGGTAGAGAGACCCAGTACTTC.

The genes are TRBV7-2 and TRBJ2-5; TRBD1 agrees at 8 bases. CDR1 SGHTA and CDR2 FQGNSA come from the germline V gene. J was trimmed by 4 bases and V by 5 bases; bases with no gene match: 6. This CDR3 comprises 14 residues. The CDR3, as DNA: TGTGCCAGCAGCGTTCAGGGGGCAATAGAGACCCAGTACTTC. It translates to CASSVQGAIETQYF.

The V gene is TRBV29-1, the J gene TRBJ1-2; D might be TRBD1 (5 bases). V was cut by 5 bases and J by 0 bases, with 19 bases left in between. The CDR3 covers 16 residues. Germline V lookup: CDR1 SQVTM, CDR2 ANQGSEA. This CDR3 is CSVMGGGATANYGYTF. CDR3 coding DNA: TGCAGCGTTATGGGGGGAGGGGCAACAGCTAACTATGGCTACACCTTC.

CDR3 residues: CASSVRGGEKLFF. CDR3 in DNA: TGTGCCAGCAGTGTAAGGGGGGGAGAAAAACTGTTTTTT. The chain employs TRBV2 and TRBJ1-4; tentatively, D is TRBD1 (6 bases). Trimming took 4 bases from V and 8 from J, leaving 11 bases between them. Germline CDR1 and CDR2: SNHLY and FYNNEI. The CDR3 totals 13 residues.

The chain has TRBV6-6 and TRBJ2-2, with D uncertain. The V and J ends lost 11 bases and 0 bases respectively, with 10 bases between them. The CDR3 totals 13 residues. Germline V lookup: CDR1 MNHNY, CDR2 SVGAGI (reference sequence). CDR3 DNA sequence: TGTGCCGTCCCGGCAACGAACACCGGGGAGCTGTTTTTT. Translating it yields CAVPATNTGELFF.

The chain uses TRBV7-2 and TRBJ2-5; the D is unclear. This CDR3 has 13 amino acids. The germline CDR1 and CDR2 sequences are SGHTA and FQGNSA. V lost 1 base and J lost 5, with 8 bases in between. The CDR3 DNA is TGTGCCAGCAGCTTAGGAGCCGTGGAGACCCAGTACTTC. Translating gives CASSLGAVETQYF.

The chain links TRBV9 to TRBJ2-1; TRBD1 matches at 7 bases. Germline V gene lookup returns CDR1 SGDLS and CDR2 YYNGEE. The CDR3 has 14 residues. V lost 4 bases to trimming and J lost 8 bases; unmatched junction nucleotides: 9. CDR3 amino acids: CASSKIQGSDEQFF. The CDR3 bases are TGTGCCAGCAGCAAGATACAGGGGTCCGATGAGCAGTTCTTC.

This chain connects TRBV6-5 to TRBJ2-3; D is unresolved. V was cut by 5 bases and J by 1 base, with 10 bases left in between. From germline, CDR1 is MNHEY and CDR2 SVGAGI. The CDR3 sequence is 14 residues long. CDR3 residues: CASSRRLRTDTQYF. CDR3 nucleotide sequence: TGTGCCAGCAGTCGGCGGCTGCGCACAGATACGCAGTATTTT.